A selection of T cell receptor beta chains follows, all from one sample in a study of cytomegalovirus exposure and HLA in healthy donors. The data were produced by immunoSEQ multiplex PCR, yet TCRdb's version contains in-frame clones alone and is incomplete. Found here are about 260,000 clones, about 90% of them singletons; the top ten hold approximately 3.1%. The sequenced sample consisted of PBMCs. The source is a woman aged 25 to 45 in good health and CMV-seronegative. The CDR3 runs from the conserved cysteine through the conserved F or W. Fields, in order: clone size, D gene, V gene, J gene, CDR3 protein, CDR3 DNA. D genes are given only for firm matches. Part of the rows lack a size; the others show once, few, many or a class for expanded clones.

-	TRBD2	TRBV12-5	TRBJ2-1	CASGLLPTSGKNNEQFF	TGTGCTAGTGGTTTGCTCCCGACTAGCGGGAAGAACAATGAGCAGTTCTTC
-	-	TRBV14	TRBJ1-2	CASSQGARDGYTF	TGTGCCAGCAGCCAAGGGGCGCGAGATGGCTACACCTTC
-	-	TRBV6-6	TRBJ1-1	CASIFGPRVPEAFF	TGTGCCAGCATCTTCGGACCTCGGGTCCCTGAAGCTTTCTTT
-	-	TRBV11-2	TRBJ2-1	CASSSAGSLADEQFF	TGTGCCAGCAGTTCCGCGGGGAGCCTCGCCGATGAGCAGTTCTTC
-	-	TRBV15	TRBJ2-2	CATSSTRGGPGELFF	TGTGCCACCAGCAGCACCAGAGGGGGGCCCGGGGAGCTGTTTTTT
-	TRBD1	TRBV7-3	TRBJ2-1	CASSPGQGSYNEQFF	TGTGCCAGCAGCCCGGGACAGGGGAGCTACAATGAGCAGTTCTTC
-	TRBD2	TRBV6-6	TRBJ2-3	CASRGLAASTDTQYF	TGTGCCAGCAGGGGACTAGCGGCTAGCACAGATACGCAGTATTTT
-	-	TRBV9	TRBJ2-5	CASSVESSQETQYF	TGTGCCAGCAGCGTAGAGTCCAGCCAAGAGACCCAGTACTTC
once	-	TRBV7-6	TRBJ2-1	CASSLVGKGRGDEQFF	TGTGCCAGCAGCTTAGTAGGGAAAGGGAGAGGGGATGAGCAGTTCTTC
-	TRBD2	TRBV27	TRBJ2-7	CASSTAGEEWEQYF	TGTGCCAGCAGTACAGCGGGAGAGGAGTGGGAGCAGTACTTC
-	-	TRBV28	TRBJ1-2	CASSLFVGGYTF	TGTGCCAGCAGTTTGTTTGTGGGTGGCTACACCTTC
-	-	TRBV7-7	TRBJ2-7	CASSLGDRLGEQYF	TGTGCCAGCAGCTTAGGAGACAGGCTGGGGGAGCAGTACTTC
-	TRBD1	TRBV6-1	TRBJ2-5	CASSVFYRGDQETQYF	TGTGCCAGCAGTGTCTTCTACAGGGGCGATCAAGAGACCCAGTACTTC
-	TRBD2	TRBV2	TRBJ2-5	CASSDRLAGGETQYF	TGTGCCAGCAGTGATCGGCTAGCGGGAGGAGAGACCCAGTACTTC
-	TRBD2	TRBV27	TRBJ2-1	CASSQLAGGPNEQFF	TGTGCCAGCAGTCAACTAGCGGGAGGGCCCAATGAGCAGTTCTTC
once	-	TRBV4-1	TRBJ2-2	CASSHNTGELFF	TGCGCCAGCAGCCACAACACCGGGGAGCTGTTTTTT
-	-	TRBV5-6	TRBJ2-1	CASSLEQNEQFF	TGTGCCAGCAGCTTGGAACAGAATGAGCAGTTCTTC
-	-	TRBV7-9	TRBJ2-3	CASSPRDPVEQYF	TGTGCCAGCAGCCCCCGGGACCCGGTCGAGCAGTATTTT
-	-	TRBV30	TRBJ2-5	CAWREGSQMETQYF	TGTGCCTGGAGGGAAGGATCGCAAATGGAGACCCAGTACTTC
-	TRBD2	TRBV13	TRBJ2-1	CASSLGLAGLNEQFF	TGTGCCAGCAGCTTAGGACTAGCGGGACTCAATGAGCAGTTCTTC
-	-	TRBV6-5	TRBJ2-7	CASRSSQTYEQYF	TGTGCCAGCAGGTCTAGCCAGACCTACGAGCAGTACTTC
once	-	TRBV14	TRBJ1-2	CASSQDRPGDGYTF	TGTGCCAGCAGCCAAGATCGCCCAGGGGACGGCTACACCTTC
-	TRBD2	TRBV5-1	TRBJ2-7	CASSLAIFGGRAIEQYF	TGCGCCAGCAGCTTGGCGATTTTCGGCGGGAGGGCTATAGAGCAGTACTTC
-	-	TRBV28	TRBJ1-2	CASSSGGRPYGYTF	TGTGCCAGCAGCTCGGGGGGCCGACCCTATGGCTACACCTTC
-	-	TRBV27	TRBJ2-1	CASSFIQGGPNEQFF	TGTGCCAGCAGTTTCATCCAGGGGGGGCCCAATGAGCAGTTCTTC
-	TRBD1	TRBV2	TRBJ2-2	CASAGTGITGELFF	TGTGCCAGCGCCGGGACAGGGATAACCGGGGAGCTGTTTTTT